This is a list of T cell receptor beta chains from one sample in a study of CD8+CD57+ T cells in acquired aplastic anemia. A single record per CDR3 protein comes from TCRdb applying MiXCR to the reads. The table lists about 160,000 distinct CDR3 sequences, less than 50% of them singletons. The sample consisted of sorted CD4+, CD8+, or CD8+CD57+ T cells (not recorded which) from PBMCs. All receptors come from a human donor with aplastic anemia. CDR3s include the opening cysteine and the closing phenylalanine or tryptophan. Each record gives: J gene, V gene, clone size, D gene, CDR3 DNA, CDR3 protein. A D gene is named only where the DNA matches it firmly. Size values are once, few and many counts, or a class for expanded clones, and some rows have none.

j_call: TRBJ2-3
v_call: TRBV10-1
clone_size: once
d_call: -
cdr3_nt: TGCGCCAGCAGTGAGTCTAGCGGATTCACAGATACGCAGTATTTT
cdr3_aa: CASSESSGFTDTQYF

j_call: TRBJ2-1
v_call: TRBV24-1
clone_size: -
d_call: -
cdr3_nt: TGTGCCACCAGTGACCGGGACCTAACCCTCAATGAGCAGTTCTTC
cdr3_aa: CATSDRDLTLNEQFF

j_call: TRBJ2-5
v_call: TRBV25-1
clone_size: many
d_call: -
cdr3_nt: TGTGCCAGCAGTGGGGGGGCGGGGGAGACCCAGTACTTC
cdr3_aa: CASSGGAGETQYF

j_call: TRBJ1-4
v_call: TRBV20-1
clone_size: many
d_call: TRBD1
cdr3_nt: TGCAGTGCCGCCGGGACAGCGCCCGGAGAAAAACTGTTTTTT
cdr3_aa: CSAAGTAPGEKLFF

j_call: TRBJ1-2
v_call: TRBV7-6
clone_size: -
d_call: -
cdr3_nt: TGTGCCAGCAGCTCTGGGGGCGGTGGCTACACCTTC
cdr3_aa: CASSSGGGGYTF

j_call: TRBJ2-7
v_call: TRBV24-1
clone_size: -
d_call: -
cdr3_nt: TGTGCCACCAGTGATAACGGGGGACGCTACGAGCAGTACTTC
cdr3_aa: CATSDNGGRYEQYF

j_call: TRBJ2-7
v_call: TRBV4-2
clone_size: -
d_call: -
cdr3_nt: TGTGCCAGCAGCCGAATGGATGCCGGTCACGAGCAGTACTTC
cdr3_aa: CASSRMDAGHEQYF

j_call: TRBJ1-6
v_call: TRBV4-2
clone_size: many
d_call: -
cdr3_nt: TGTGCCAGCAGCCGCGACAGTTATTCACCCCTCCACTTT
cdr3_aa: CASSRDSYSPLHF

j_call: TRBJ2-7
v_call: TRBV3-1
clone_size: few
d_call: TRBD1
cdr3_nt: TGTGCCAGCAGCCCAAGACAGGGGAGGTACGAGCAGTACTTC
cdr3_aa: CASSPRQGRYEQYF

j_call: TRBJ2-2
v_call: TRBV29-1
clone_size: -
d_call: TRBD1
cdr3_nt: TGCAGCGGCGGACAGGGATCTGGGGAGCTGTTTTTT
cdr3_aa: CSGGQGSGELFF

j_call: TRBJ1-5
v_call: TRBV5-1
clone_size: few
d_call: -
cdr3_nt: TGCGCCAGCAGCTTGGAGTGGGGACTTCCGTATCAGCCCCAGCATTTT
cdr3_aa: CASSLEWGLPYQPQHF

j_call: TRBJ2-1
v_call: TRBV20-1
clone_size: -
d_call: TRBD2
cdr3_nt: TGCAGTGCTATAGCGGGAGCTGCCTACAATGAGCAGTTCTTC
cdr3_aa: CSAIAGAAYNEQFF

j_call: TRBJ1-4
v_call: TRBV9
clone_size: -
d_call: TRBD1
cdr3_nt: TGTGCCAGCAGGCCGTCAAGGGACAGGGTAAACGGTGAAAGACTGTTTTTT
cdr3_aa: CASRPSRDRVNGERLFF

j_call: TRBJ1-5
v_call: TRBV2
clone_size: -
d_call: -
cdr3_nt: TGTGCCAGCAGTGGGTCATTAGCTAATCAGCCCCAGCATTTT
cdr3_aa: CASSGSLANQPQHF

j_call: TRBJ1-6
v_call: TRBV7-9
clone_size: -
d_call: -
cdr3_nt: TGTGCCAGCAACGAGGGCCTTTGGGATTCACCCCTCCACTTT
cdr3_aa: CASNEGLWDSPLHF

j_call: TRBJ1-2
v_call: TRBV9
clone_size: many
d_call: -
cdr3_nt: TGTGCCAGCAGCTCACAGGATGCAGCAATCTATGGCTACACCTTC
cdr3_aa: CASSSQDAAIYGYTF

j_call: TRBJ2-5
v_call: TRBV2
clone_size: -
d_call: TRBD2
cdr3_nt: TGTGCCAGCAGTGACTCAGGGACGCGGGGGGAGACCCAGTACTTC
cdr3_aa: CASSDSGTRGETQYF

j_call: TRBJ1-1
v_call: TRBV15
clone_size: -
d_call: -
cdr3_nt: TGTGCCACCAGCGACCCGACGAGGGTTGGCACTGAAGCTTTCTTT
cdr3_aa: CATSDPTRVGTEAFF

j_call: TRBJ2-5
v_call: TRBV20-1
clone_size: -
d_call: -
cdr3_nt: TGCAGTGCCACGGACGAGACCCAGTACTTC
cdr3_aa: CSATDETQYF

j_call: TRBJ2-3
v_call: TRBV9
clone_size: many
d_call: -
cdr3_nt: TGTGCCAGCAGCAAAGACGGGTGGGGCACAGATACGCAGTATTTT
cdr3_aa: CASSKDGWGTDTQYF

j_call: TRBJ2-2
v_call: TRBV19
clone_size: many
d_call: -
cdr3_nt: TGTGCCACCCGATTGGGCACCGGGGAGCTGTTTTTT
cdr3_aa: CATRLGTGELFF

j_call: TRBJ2-5
v_call: TRBV6-2/TRBV6-3
clone_size: -
d_call: -
cdr3_nt: TGTGCCAGCAGTTACGGTCAGACCCAGTACTTC
cdr3_aa: CASSYGQTQYF

j_call: TRBJ2-3
v_call: TRBV20-1
clone_size: many
d_call: TRBD2
cdr3_nt: TGCAGTGCCCGAGGACTAGCCAGAGATACGCAGTATTTT
cdr3_aa: CSARGLARDTQYF

j_call: TRBJ2-7
v_call: TRBV6-2/TRBV6-3
clone_size: few
d_call: -
cdr3_nt: TGTGCCAGCAGGGAGGGACAGATCTACGAGCAGTACTTC
cdr3_aa: CASREGQIYEQYF